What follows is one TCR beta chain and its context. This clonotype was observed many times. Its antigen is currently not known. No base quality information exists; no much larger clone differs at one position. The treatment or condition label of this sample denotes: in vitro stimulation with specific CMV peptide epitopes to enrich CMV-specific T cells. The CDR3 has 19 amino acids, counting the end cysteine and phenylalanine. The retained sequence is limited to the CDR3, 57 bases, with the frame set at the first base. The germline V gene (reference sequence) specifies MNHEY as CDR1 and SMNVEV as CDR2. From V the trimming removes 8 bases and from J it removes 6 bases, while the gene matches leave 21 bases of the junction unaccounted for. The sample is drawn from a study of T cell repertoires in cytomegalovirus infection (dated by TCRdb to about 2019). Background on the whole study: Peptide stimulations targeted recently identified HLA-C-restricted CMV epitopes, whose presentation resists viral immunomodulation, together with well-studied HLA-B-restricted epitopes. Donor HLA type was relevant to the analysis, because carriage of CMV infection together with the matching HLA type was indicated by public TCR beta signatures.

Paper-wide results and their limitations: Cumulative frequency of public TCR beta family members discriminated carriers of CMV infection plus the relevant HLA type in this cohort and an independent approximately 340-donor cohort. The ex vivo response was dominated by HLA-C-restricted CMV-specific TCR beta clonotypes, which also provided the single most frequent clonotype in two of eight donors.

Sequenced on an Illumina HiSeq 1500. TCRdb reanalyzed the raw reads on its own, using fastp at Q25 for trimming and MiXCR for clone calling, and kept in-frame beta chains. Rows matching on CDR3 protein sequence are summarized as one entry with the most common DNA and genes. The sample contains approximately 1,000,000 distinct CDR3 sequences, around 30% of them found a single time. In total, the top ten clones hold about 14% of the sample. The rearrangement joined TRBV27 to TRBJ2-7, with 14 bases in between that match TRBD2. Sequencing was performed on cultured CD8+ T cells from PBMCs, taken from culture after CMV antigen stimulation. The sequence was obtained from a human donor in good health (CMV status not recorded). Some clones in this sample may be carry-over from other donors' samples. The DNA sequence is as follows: TGTGCCAGCGGGGGACAGGGTTTGACTAGCGGGGGGGACCCTTTCGAGCAGTACTTC. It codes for CASGGQGLTSGGDPFEQYF.